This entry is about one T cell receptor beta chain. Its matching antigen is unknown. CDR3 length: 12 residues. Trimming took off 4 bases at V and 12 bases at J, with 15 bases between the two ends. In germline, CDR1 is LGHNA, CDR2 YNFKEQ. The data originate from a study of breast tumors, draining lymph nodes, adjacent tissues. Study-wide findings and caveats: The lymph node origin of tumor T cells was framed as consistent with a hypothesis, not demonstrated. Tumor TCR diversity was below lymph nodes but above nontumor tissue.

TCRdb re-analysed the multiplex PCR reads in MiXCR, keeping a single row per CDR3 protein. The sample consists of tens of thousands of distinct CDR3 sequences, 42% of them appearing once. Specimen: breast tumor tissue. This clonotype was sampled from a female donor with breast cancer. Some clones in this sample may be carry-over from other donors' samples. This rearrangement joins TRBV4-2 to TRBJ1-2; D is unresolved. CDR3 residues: CASSLGGQANTF. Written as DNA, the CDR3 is TGTGCCAGCAGCCTAGGCGGGCAGGCCAACACCTTC.